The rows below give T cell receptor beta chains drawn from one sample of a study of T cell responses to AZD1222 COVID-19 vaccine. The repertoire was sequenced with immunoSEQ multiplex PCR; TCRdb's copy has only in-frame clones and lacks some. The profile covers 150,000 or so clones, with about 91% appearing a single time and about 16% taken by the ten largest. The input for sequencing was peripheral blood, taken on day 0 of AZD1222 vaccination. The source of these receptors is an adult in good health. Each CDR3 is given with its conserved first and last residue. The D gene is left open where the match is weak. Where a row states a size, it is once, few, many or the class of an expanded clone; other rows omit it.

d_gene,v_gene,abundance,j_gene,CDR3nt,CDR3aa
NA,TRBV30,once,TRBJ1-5,TGTGCCTGGAGCCCTCATAGCAATCAGCCCCAGCATTTT,CAWSPHSNQPQHF
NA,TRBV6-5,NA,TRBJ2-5,TGTGCCAGCATTGGAGATGCGGAGACCCAGTACTTC,CASIGDAETQYF
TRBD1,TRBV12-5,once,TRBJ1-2,TGTGCTAGTGGGTGGACAGGGTACGGCTACACCTTC,CASGWTGYGYTF
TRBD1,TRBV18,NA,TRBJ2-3,TGTGCCAGCTCACTACAAACAGGGGGCACAGATACGCAGTATTTT,CASSLQTGGTDTQYF
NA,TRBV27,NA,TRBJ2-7,TGTGCCACCCAAGGTCTGGACTACGAGCAGTACTTC,CATQGLDYEQYF
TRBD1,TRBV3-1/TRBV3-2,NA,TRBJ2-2,TGTGCCAGCAGCCTAGGACAGGACGTCACCGGGGAGCTGTTTTTT,CASSLGQDVTGELFF
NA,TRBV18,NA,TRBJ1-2,TGTGCCAGCTCCTTACCGTCCCCTGCCGGGACCCCGGCCAGCTTC,CASSLPSPAGTPASF
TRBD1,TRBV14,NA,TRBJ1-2,TGTGCCAGCAGCCAAGTTGGGGGACAGGGGAACTATGGCTACACCTTC,CASSQVGGQGNYGYTF
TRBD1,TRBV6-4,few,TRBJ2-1,TGTGCCAGCAGTGACTCTCCGGGACAGGGCCCCAATGAGCAGTTCTTC,CASSDSPGQGPNEQFF
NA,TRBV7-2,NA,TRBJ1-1,TGTGCCAGCAGCTTAGTCCCCGTAACCCTGGGGACTGAAGCTTTCTTT,CASSLVPVTLGTEAFF
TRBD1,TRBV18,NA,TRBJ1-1,TGTGCCAGCTCACCATCCACAGGGGCGCCTGAAGCTTTCTTT,CASSPSTGAPEAFF
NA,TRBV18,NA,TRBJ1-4,TGTGCCAGCTCACCACGTACAACTAATGAAAAACTGTTTTTT,CASSPRTTNEKLFF
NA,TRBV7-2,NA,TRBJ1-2,TGTGCCAGCAGCAGCCAGGGGCCTAGTGGCTACACCTTC,CASSSQGPSGYTF
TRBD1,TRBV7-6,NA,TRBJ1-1,TGTGCCAGCAGCTTATCCGGGACAGGGAGGACTGAAGCTTTCTTT,CASSLSGTGRTEAFF
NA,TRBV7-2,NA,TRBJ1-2,TGTGCCAGCAGCCCTAGGACAGAAATCTATGGCTACACCTTC,CASSPRTEIYGYTF
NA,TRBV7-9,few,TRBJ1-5,TGTGCCAGCAGCTCCCAATACAGGGCTCAGCCCCAGCATTTT,CASSSQYRAQPQHF
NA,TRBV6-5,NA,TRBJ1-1,TGTGCCAGCAGTTACGTTCCTGGGCAGGGACAAGCTTTCTTT,CASSYVPGQGQAFF
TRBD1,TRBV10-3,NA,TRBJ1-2,TGTGCCATCAGTGAGTCCCGACAGGGTTCATCGGGCTACACCTTC,CAISESRQGSSGYTF
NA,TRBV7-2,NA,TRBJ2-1,TGTGCCAGCAGCTCACAGGCGACACACAATAATGAGCAGTTCTTC,CASSSQATHNNEQFF
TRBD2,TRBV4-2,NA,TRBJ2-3,TGTGCCAGCAGCCAAGCCGGTACTAGCGGGGGAAATACGCAGTATTTT,CASSQAGTSGGNTQYF
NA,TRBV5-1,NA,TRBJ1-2,TGCGCCAGCAGCCCCGACTCGTATGGCTACACCTTC,CASSPDSYGYTF
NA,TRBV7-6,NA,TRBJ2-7,TGTGCCAGCAGCTTAGGTGGAGGCAGGGGCAGTACCCGCGAGCAGTACTTC,CASSLGGGRGSTREQYF
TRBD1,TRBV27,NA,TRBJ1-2,TGTGCCAGCAGTCCCGGACAGGGTCTCTATGGCTACACCTTC,CASSPGQGLYGYTF
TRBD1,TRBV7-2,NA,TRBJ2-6,TGTGCCAGCAGCCTTGGTTCCGGGACAGGGTTCTCTGGGGCCAACGTCCTGACTTTC,CASSLGSGTGFSGANVLTF
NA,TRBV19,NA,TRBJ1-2,TGTGCCAGTAGTCTTCAGGGGAAGAACTATGGCTACACCTTC,CASSLQGKNYGYTF
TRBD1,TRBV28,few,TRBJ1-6,TGTGCCAGTCGGTACCGGGACAGGTATTCACCCCTCCACTTT,CASRYRDRYSPLHF
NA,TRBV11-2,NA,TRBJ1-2,TGTGCCAGCAGCTCGCGGACCCTACCTGGCTACACCTTC,CASSSRTLPGYTF
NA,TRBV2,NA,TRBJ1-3,TGTGCCAGCAACCAAGGATCTCACTCTGGAAACACCATATATTTT,CASNQGSHSGNTIYF
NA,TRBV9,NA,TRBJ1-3,TGTGCCAGCAGCGTAGGGGGAACTGGAAACACCATATATTTT,CASSVGGTGNTIYF
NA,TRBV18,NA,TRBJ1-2,TGTGCCAGCTCACCCTCCCAGGTGGGGCCCGGGGGCTACACCTTC,CASSPSQVGPGGYTF
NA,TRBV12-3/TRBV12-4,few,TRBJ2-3,TGTGCCAGCAGTTTAGCGGATACGCAGTATTTT,CASSLADTQYF
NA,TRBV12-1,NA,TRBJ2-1,TGTGCCAGCAGCCCCGCGGACAGGGGATCCTACAATGAGCAGTTCTTC,CASSPADRGSYNEQFF
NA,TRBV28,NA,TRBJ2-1,TGTGCCAGCAGTTTTTCCCGGGACTCTTACAATGAGCAGTTCTTC,CASSFSRDSYNEQFF
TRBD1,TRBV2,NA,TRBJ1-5,TGTGCCAGCAGCTACAGGGGGCGAAATCAGCCCCAGCATTTT,CASSYRGRNQPQHF
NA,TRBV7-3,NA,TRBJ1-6,TGTGCCAGCAGCTCCAGCAATAATTCACCCCTCCACTTT,CASSSSNNSPLHF
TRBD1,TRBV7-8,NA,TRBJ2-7,TGTGCCAGCAGCTTAGAGACAGGGGCTACCTACGAGCAGTACTTC,CASSLETGATYEQYF
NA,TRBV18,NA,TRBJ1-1,TGTGCCAGCTCACCCAGGCAAAGCGGGAGAGGCACTGAAGCTTTCTTT,CASSPRQSGRGTEAFF
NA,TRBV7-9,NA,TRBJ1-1,TGTGCCAGCAGCCGAAATCCCACTGAAGCTTTCTTT,CASSRNPTEAFF
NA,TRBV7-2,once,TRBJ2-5,TGTGCCAGCAGTTTGCTGGGGACTCCGGTATCAGAGACCCAGTACTTC,CASSLLGTPVSETQYF